This T cell receptor beta chain was identified in a study of beta chain features in type 1 diabetes. Study overall: Patients and healthy donors were similar in age, gender and cell yields.

Regarding this clone: What it binds is unknown.

Sorting gave populations that all exceeded 98% purity. Regarding the study as a whole: Shortening that was moderate but significant affected the TCRB CDR3s of Type 1 diabetes patients in all four CD4+ subsets.

The whole isolated RNA underwent reverse transcription, so sequencing captured expressed TCRB transcripts. The table came from immunoSEQ multiplex PCR; TCRdb's copy has only in-frame clones and leaves some out. This repertoire shows about 220,000 clones, roughly 10% found once; its top ten account for 1% to 1.5%. Trimming cost V 1 base and J 7 bases, with 14 bases left between them. Germline V gene data show CDR1 as SGHNT and CDR2 as YYREEE (reference sequence). This CDR3 is built from 14 residues. V is TRBV5-4 and J is TRBJ1-2; D unresolved. The clonotype was recovered from a man in his late teens or twenties in good health. The sample was central memory CD4+ T cells from blood. The CDR3 bases are TGTGCCAGCAGCTTGACAGACGGGTCGGGTGGCTACACCTTC. Encoded protein: CASSLTDGSGGYTF.